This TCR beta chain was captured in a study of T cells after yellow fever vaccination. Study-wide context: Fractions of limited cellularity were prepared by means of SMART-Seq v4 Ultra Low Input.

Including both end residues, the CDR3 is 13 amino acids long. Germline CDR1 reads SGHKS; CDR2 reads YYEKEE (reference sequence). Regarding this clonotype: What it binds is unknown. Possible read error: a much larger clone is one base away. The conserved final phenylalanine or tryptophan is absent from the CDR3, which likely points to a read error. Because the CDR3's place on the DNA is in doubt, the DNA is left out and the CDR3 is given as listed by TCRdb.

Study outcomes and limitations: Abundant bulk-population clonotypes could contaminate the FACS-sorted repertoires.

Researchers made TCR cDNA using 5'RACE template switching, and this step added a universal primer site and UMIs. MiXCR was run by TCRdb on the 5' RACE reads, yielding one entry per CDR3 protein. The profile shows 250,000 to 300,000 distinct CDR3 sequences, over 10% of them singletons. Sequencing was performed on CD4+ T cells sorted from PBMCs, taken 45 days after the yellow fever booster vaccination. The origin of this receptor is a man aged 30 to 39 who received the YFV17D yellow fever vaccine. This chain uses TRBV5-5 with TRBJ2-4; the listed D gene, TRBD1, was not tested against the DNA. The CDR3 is CAISSQGREGNSI.